The clone carrying this T cell receptor beta chain was seen more than once but under ten times. The germline V gene has CDR1 LGHNT and CDR2 FRNRAP. Trimming removed 2 bases at V and 4 bases at J, with 17 bases between. The CDR3 loop spans 16 amino acids. This sample is part of a study of blood T cells in healthy people across ages. With a J-beta primer mix and a sample-barcoded 5' primer, a second PCR ran about 7 to 12 cycles. TCRdb called the 5' RACE reads again in MiXCR, with one record for every CDR3 protein. The sample includes around 620,000 distinct CDR3 sequences, approximately 27% of them seen just once.

This TCR was sampled from a woman aged 70-85 years in good health. Sequencing used blood. This chain joins TRBV12-5 and TRBJ1-2; D is perhaps TRBD1 (6 bases). Here the CDR3 DNA reads TGTGCTAGTGGTTTGTCAGCGGCAGGGGCAGGCTATGGCTACACCTTC. It codes for CASGLSAAGAGYGYTF. The full variable domain, with the rest looked up from reference TRBV12-5 and TRBJ1-2, is DARVTQTPRHKVTEMGQEVTMRCQPILGHNTVFWYRQTMMQGLELLAYFRNRAPLDDSGMPKDRFSAEMPDATLATLKIQPSEPRDSAVYFCASGLSAAGAGYGYTFGSGTRLTVV.